These 3 T cell receptor beta chains originate from one sample sequenced in a study of cytomegalovirus exposure and HLA in healthy donors (dated by TCRdb to the late 2010s). Library prep was done by the immunoSEQ multiplex PCR assay. A mixture of 60 forward primers for TCR Vbeta segments and 13 reverse primers for TCR Jbeta segments was used in the multiplex PCR. Not all clones reach the TCRdb copy of this immuneACCESS table, which keeps in-frame sequences only. Checked studies attribute under half of the gap to unresolved V genes and leave the rest unexplained. Present in this sample are about 170,000 clones, around 80% of which were seen just once. The ten top clones hold about 4.4% of the sample. Sequenced: PBMCs. The source of these receptors is a woman aged 45 to 65 in good health and CMV-seropositive.

CDR3 sequence reads: CASSSRQGGFSYEQYF. The CDR3 DNA reads as TGTGCCAGCAGCTCTAGGCAGGGGGGTTTCTCCTACGAGCAGTACTTC. The genes are TRBV7-6 and TRBJ2-7; tentative D call: TRBD1 (7 bases). The CDR3 is 16 residues long. Trimming shortened V by 4 bases and J by 0 bases, and 16 bases separated the two germline ends. Germline V gene sequence: CDR1 SGHVS, CDR2 FNYEAQ.

The rearrangement joins TRBV27 to TRBJ2-6, with TRBD2 identical over 7 bases. V lost 6 bases, J lost 5 bases, and 19 bases stayed unmatched. Per germline, CDR1 MNHEY and CDR2 SMNVEV (reference sequence). The CDR3 is 19 residues long. The DNA of the CDR3 is TGTGCCAGCAGCCCAGCGATCGGGGAGGGGCACATAAGGGCCAACGTCCTGACTTTC. This translates into CASSPAIGEGHIRANVLTF.

This clone showed up just once. The conserved final phenylalanine or tryptophan is absent from the CDR3, which likely points to a read error. It is unclear where the CDR3 begins or ends on the DNA, so no DNA is shown, and the CDR3 is as TCRdb lists it. This chain uses TRBV10-1 with TRBJ1-3. In germline, CDR1 is WNHNN, CDR2 SYGVQD (reference sequence). The CDR3 spans 8 residues, counting both ends. The CDR3 is CASSEAGV.